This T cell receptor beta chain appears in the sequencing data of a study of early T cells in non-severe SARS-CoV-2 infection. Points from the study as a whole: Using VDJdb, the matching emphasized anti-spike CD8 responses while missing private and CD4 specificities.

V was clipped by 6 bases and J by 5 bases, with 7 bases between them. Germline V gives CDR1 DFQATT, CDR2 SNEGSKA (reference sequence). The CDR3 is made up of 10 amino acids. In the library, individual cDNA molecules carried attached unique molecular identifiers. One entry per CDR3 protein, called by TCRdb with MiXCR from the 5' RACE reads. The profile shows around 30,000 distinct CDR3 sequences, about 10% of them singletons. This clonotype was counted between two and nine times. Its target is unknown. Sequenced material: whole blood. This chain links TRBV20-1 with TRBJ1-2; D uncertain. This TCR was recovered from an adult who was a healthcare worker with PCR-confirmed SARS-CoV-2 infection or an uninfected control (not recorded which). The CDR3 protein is CSAEEYGYTF. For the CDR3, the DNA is TGCAGTGCCGAGGAATATGGCTACACCTTC.